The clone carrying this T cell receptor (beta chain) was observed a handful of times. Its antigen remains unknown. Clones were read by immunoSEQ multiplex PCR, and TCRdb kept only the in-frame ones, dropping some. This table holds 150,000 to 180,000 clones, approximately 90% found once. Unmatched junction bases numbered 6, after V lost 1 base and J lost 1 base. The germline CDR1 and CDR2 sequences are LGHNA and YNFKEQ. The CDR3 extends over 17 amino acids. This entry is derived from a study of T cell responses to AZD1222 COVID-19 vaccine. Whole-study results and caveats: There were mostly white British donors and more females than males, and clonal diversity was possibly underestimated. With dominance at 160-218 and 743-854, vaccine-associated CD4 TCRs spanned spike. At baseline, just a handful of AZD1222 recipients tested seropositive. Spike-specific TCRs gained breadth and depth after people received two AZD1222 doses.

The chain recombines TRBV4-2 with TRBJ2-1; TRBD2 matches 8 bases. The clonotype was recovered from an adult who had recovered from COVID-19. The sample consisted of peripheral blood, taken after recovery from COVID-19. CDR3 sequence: CASSQGTSYTSYNEQFF. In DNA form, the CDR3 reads TGTGCCAGCAGCCAAGGGACTAGCTACACGTCCTACAATGAGCAGTTCTTC.